The 26 T cell receptor beta chains given below trace back to one sample, sequenced in a study of regulatory T cells in long-lasting Graves disease. HTBI primers from iRepertoire and Arm-PCR of CDR3 regions yielded the TCR beta libraries. TCRdb fed the multiplex PCR reads into MiXCR, producing one record per CDR3 protein. The repertoire has 350,000 to 450,000 distinct CDR3 sequences, 14% to 15% of them found once; the top ten carry approximately 16%. The time point was: newly diagnosed GD, antithyroid drugs for less than 3 months. The TCR library was prepared using RNA isolated from PBMCs. The same specimen was also included in a second study, on T cells in Graves' hyperthyroidism and ophthalmopathy.

The material sequenced was peripheral blood mononuclear cells (PBMCs), taken at new diagnosis, from a patient treated with antithyroid drugs. Source of these receptors: a woman in her thirties with Graves disease.

This clonotype has only a few counts. The J gene is TRBJ1-4, the V gene TRBV9; TRBD1 is a possible D gene (5 bases). The CDR3 is 15 residues long. Deletions cut 4 bases from V and 6 bases from J, with 16 bases between. CDR1 SGDLS and CDR2 YYNGEE come from the germline V gene. As DNA, the CDR3 is TGTGCCAGCAGCCCCAGCGATGGGGGGGATGAAAAACTGTTTTTT. Residues: CASSPSDGGDEKLFF.

There are many counts of this clonotype. V is TRBV30 and J is TRBJ2-5; D is perhaps TRBD1 (5 bases). Trimming took 0 bases from V and 3 from J, leaving 8 bases between them. The CDR3 extends over 13 amino acids. The germline V gene has CDR1 GTSNPN and CDR2 SVGIG (reference sequence). The CDR3 DNA reads as TGTGCCTGGAGTGTTCGACAGAAAGAGACCCAGTACTTC. Amino acids: CAWSVRQKETQYF.

Details on this clonotype: Germline and junction disagree at one end, which may indicate a read error. The chain recombines TRBV4-1 with TRBJ1-1, with a weak D call TRBD1 (6 bases). From germline, CDR1 is MGHRA and CDR2 YSYEKL. CDR3 length: 17 residues. CDR3 sequence: CASSQGSTGLMNTEALF. The DNA for the CDR3 is TGCGCCAGCAGCCAAGGTTCGACAGGCCTAATGAACACTGAAGCTCTCTTT.

This clonotype was found many times. The chain combines TRBV28 with TRBJ2-7; unclear D gene. CDR1 is MDHEN, CDR2 SYDVKM, per germline. V lost 1 base and J lost 0, with 4 bases in between. CDR3 size: 13 residues. This chain's CDR3 is CASSLYVSYEQYF. DNA of the CDR3: TGTGCCAGCAGTTTATATGTCTCCTACGAGCAGTACTTC.

This chain links TRBV29-1 with TRBJ2-3; D is undetermined. Trimming pared 2 bases from V and 6 bases from J, leaving 12 bases between. The germline CDR1 and CDR2 sequences are SQVTM and ANQGSEA. The length of the CDR3 is 13 residues. The CDR3 coding sequence is TGCAGCGTTGAAACGGCATACTGGGATACGCAGTATTTT. Translating gives CSVETAYWDTQYF.

This clonotype occurred many times. The CDR3 is CSAGGAGNSYNEQFF. CDR3 in DNA: TGCAGTGCTGGGGGAGCGGGAAACAGCTACAATGAGCAGTTCTTC. J is TRBJ2-1 and V is TRBV20-1; TRBD2 matches 7 bases. This CDR3 region has 15 residues. Germline CDR1 and CDR2: DFQATT and SNEGSKA (reference sequence). V lost 5 bases and J lost 3; bases outside the gene matches: 10.

In this sample, this clonotype turned up many times. The chain has TRBV12-3 or TRBV12-4 and TRBJ2-1, with D maybe TRBD2 (6 bases). The V gene lost 8 bases and the J gene lost 9 bases, with 8 bases spanning the gap. The CDR3 extends over 10 amino acids. Written as DNA, the CDR3 is TGTGCCAGCGCCGGGGGTGAGCAGTTCTTC. Residues: CASAGGEQFF.

The chain recombines TRBV19 with TRBJ1-5, with TRBD1 as a possible D gene (5 bases). This CDR3 has 21 amino acids. Germline V gives CDR1 LNHDA, CDR2 SQIVND (reference sequence). V was shortened by 3 bases and J by 0 bases, with 27 bases between the two germline ends. This CDR3 is CASSIIFLLSGSETSNQPQHF. CDR3 in DNA: TGTGCCAGTAGTATTATCTTTTTGTTGTCAGGGTCCGAGACTAGCAATCAGCCCCAGCATTTT.

Concerning this clonotype itself: A much larger clone is a single base away; this may be a read error. The chain links TRBV11-2 to TRBJ1-2; 9 bases are shared with TRBD1. Per germline, CDR1 SGHAT and CDR2 FQNNGV. CDR3 length: 14 amino acids. CDR3 DNA sequence: TGTGCCAGCAGCCCGGGACAGGGCTACTATGGCCACACCTTC. Amino acids: CASSPGQGYYGHTF.

This clonotype was detected many times. This chain links TRBV27 with TRBJ2-7, with 7 bases aligning to TRBD2. With 3 bases clipped from V and 6 bases from J, the junction kept 8 bases outside the gene matches. From germline, CDR1 is MNHEY and CDR2 SMNVEV (reference sequence). This CDR3 spans 14 amino acids. The CDR3 here is CASSLGRPGGEQYF. The CDR3 DNA reads TGTGCCAGCAGTTTGGGTAGGCCGGGGGGCGAGCAGTACTTC.

The chain is built from TRBV5-1 and TRBJ2-1; 14 bases agree with TRBD2. This CDR3 contains 21 residues. V lost 6 bases to trimming and J lost 0 bases; unmatched junction nucleotides: 17. CDR1 is SGHRS and CDR2 is YFSETQ in the germline V gene. The CDR3 nucleotides are TGCGCCAGCATCCTGTCACCGGGACTAGCGGGAGAGGGGAGCTCCTACAATGAGCAGTTCTTC. Translation: CASILSPGLAGEGSSYNEQFF.

This clonotype occurred many times. V usage is TRBV29-1 and J usage is TRBJ2-7; perhaps D is TRBD1 or TRBD2 (5 bases each). The CDR3 is 14 residues long. V shed 8 bases and J shed 0 bases, with 17 bases lying between them. CDR1 and CDR2 (germline): SQVTM, ANQGSEA. This chain's CDR3 is CSLIRDLSSYEQYF. In DNA, the CDR3 is TGCAGCCTTATCCGGGACCTGAGCTCCTACGAGCAGTACTTC.

Worth noting for this clonotype: It may be a read error: a sequence one base away is much more abundant. The chain recombines TRBV7-9 with TRBJ2-4; 8 bases align to TRBD1. CDR3 size: 14 residues. Trimming took 5 bases from V and 13 from J; bases not matched to a gene: 13. The germline V gene has CDR1 SEHNR and CDR2 FQNEAQ (reference sequence). CDR3 sequence: CASSLDSGGNEQYF. In DNA, the CDR3 is TGTGCCAGCAGCCTGGACTCAGGGGGCAATGAGCAGTACTTC.

This clonotype was detected ten times or more. The V and J genes are TRBV7-8 and TRBJ2-3, with D maybe TRBD2 (8 bases). V lost 8 bases to trimming and J lost 7 bases, with 34 bases between them. The CDR3 consists of 19 residues. Germline CDR1 and CDR2: SGHVS and FQNEAQ. The CDR3: CASYSDRVRRTSRLNTQYF. CDR3 in DNA: TGTGCCAGCTACAGCGACAGGGTGCGTAGGACTAGCCGTTTGAATACGCAGTATTTT.

V is TRBV27 and J is TRBJ2-5; no clear D. V lost 5 bases to trimming and J lost 4 bases, with 8 bases between them. Per the germline V gene, CDR1 is MNHEY and CDR2 is SMNVEV (reference sequence). The CDR3 runs 12 residues. The CDR3 DNA reads as TGTGCCAGCAGTGGTGACGGAGAGACCCAGTACTTC. Its translation is CASSGDGETQYF.

The chain is built from TRBV5-6 and TRBJ2-1; 10 bases map to TRBD2. The junction had 7 bases not matched to a gene; V was cut back by 4 bases and J by 6 bases. Germline V gives CDR1 SGHDT, CDR2 YYEEEE. The CDR3 length is 15 residues. The CDR3 loop reads CASSPTSGVSNEQFF. The DNA of the CDR3 is TGTGCCAGCAGCCCAACTAGCGGGGTTAGCAATGAGCAGTTCTTC.

This clonotype has a count of ten or more. The rearrangement links TRBV7-9 to TRBJ2-1; D ambiguous. CDR3 length: 14 residues. In germline, CDR1 is SEHNR, CDR2 FQNEAQ (reference sequence). Trimming left V 2 bases short and J 4 bases short, with 9 bases between. The CDR3 region is CASSLNSRYNEQFF. In DNA form, the CDR3 reads TGTGCCAGCAGCTTAAACAGTAGGTACAATGAGCAGTTCTTC.

This clonotype was detected ten times or more. The chain uses TRBV20-1 and TRBJ2-1; perhaps D is TRBD1 or TRBD2 (6 bases each). Trimming took off 5 bases at V and 3 bases at J, with 26 bases between the two ends. Germline CDR1 reads DFQATT; CDR2 reads SNEGSKA (reference sequence). The CDR3 length is 18 residues. CDR3 bases: TGCAGTGCTGGCCCCGACGGGACAATAGGGGGAGGCTACAATGAGCAGTTCTTC. This encodes CSAGPDGTIGGGYNEQFF.

This chain links TRBV29-1 with TRBJ2-3; 11 bases line up with TRBD2. There are 14 residues in the CDR3. Losses at the gene ends were 6 bases for V and 6 bases for J; bases not matched to a gene: 8. The germline V gene has CDR1 SQVTM and CDR2 ANQGSEA. CDR3 residues: CSVVAGGPGDTQYF. DNA of the CDR3: TGCAGCGTAGTAGCGGGAGGGCCTGGGGATACGCAGTATTTT.

This clonotype has at least ten counts. The chain joins TRBV2 to TRBJ2-1, with 12 bases identical to TRBD2. The CDR3 runs 14 residues. Germline CDR1 and CDR2: SNHLY and FYNNEI. Trimming removed 7 bases from V and 4 bases from J; junction bases left unmatched: 2. DNA for the CDR3: TGTGCCAGCACTAGCGGGAGGGGGTACAATGAGCAGTTCTTC. It yields the protein CASTSGRGYNEQFF.

Of note for this clonotype: A much larger clone lies one base from this, so it may be a read error. The chain is built from TRBV6-8 and TRBJ2-3; 7 bases line up with TRBD2. In germline, CDR1 is MNHGY, CDR2 SAAAGT. V lost 4 bases and J lost 6; bases outside the gene matches: 7. CDR3 length equals 14 residues. CDR3 region: CASSCGGSGDTQYF. CDR3 DNA sequence: TGTGCCAGCAGTTGCGGCGGGAGTGGGGATACGCAGTATTTT.

V usage is TRBV9 and J usage is TRBJ2-1; 11 bases map to TRBD2. Germline-derived CDR1 and CDR2 are SGDLS and YYNGEE. This CDR3 comprises 15 residues. With 7 bases clipped from V and 7 bases from J, the junction kept 10 bases outside the gene matches. This CDR3 is CASGVSGRAGNEQFF. As DNA, the CDR3 is TGTGCCAGCGGAGTTAGCGGGAGGGCCGGAAATGAGCAGTTCTTC. The whole variable domain, filled in from reference TRBV9 and TRBJ2-1, reads DSGVTQTPKHLITATGQRVTLRCSPRSGDLSVYWYQQSLDQGLQFLIQYYNGEERAKGNILERFSAQQFPDLHSELNLSSLELGDSALYFCASGVSGRAGNEQFFGPGTRLTVL.

This clonotype was seen only a few times. This chain joins TRBV3-1 and TRBJ2-7; unclear D gene. Trimming left V 1 base short and J 2 bases short, with 15 bases between. Germline V gene lookup returns CDR1 LGHDT and CDR2 YNNKEL (reference sequence). The CDR3 totals 16 residues. The CDR3 spells CASSQVGDPRPYEQYF. CDR3 DNA sequence: TGTGCCAGCAGCCAAGTTGGGGATCCCCGACCCTACGAGCAGTACTTC.

This clonotype appeared many times. The rearrangement links TRBV5-1 to TRBJ2-7, with D maybe TRBD2 (6 bases). The V gene's germline CDR1 is SGHRS and CDR2 YFSETQ. Between the trimmed V and J ends, which lost 0 bases and 3 bases, there was a span of 13 bases. The CDR3 extends over 15 amino acids. CDR3 DNA: TGCGCCAGCAGCTTGGTGGGGGACTCGGTCTACGAGCAGTACTTC. As protein: CASSLVGDSVYEQYF. Full variable domain (rest looked up from reference TRBV5-1 and TRBJ2-7): KAGVTQTPRYLIKTRGQQVTLSCSPISGHRSVSWYQQTPGQGLQFLFEYFSETQRNKGNFPGRFSGRQFSNSRSEMNVSTLELGDSALYLCASSLVGDSVYEQYFGPGTRLTVT.

This clonotype showed up many times. This rearrangement joins TRBV29-1 to TRBJ2-1; 8 bases align to TRBD1. V shed 6 bases and J 4 bases; nucleotides not matched to a gene: 14. CDR3 length: 16 amino acids. Germline CDR1 reads SQVTM; CDR2 reads ANQGSEA. The CDR3: CSVPSRGRRVYNEQFF. The CDR3 region has the DNA TGCAGCGTACCTTCCAGGGGGCGCAGGGTTTACAATGAGCAGTTCTTC.

This clonotype was seen more than once but under ten times. The chain has TRBV20-1 and TRBJ2-7, with D possibly being TRBD2 (5 bases). CDR1 is DFQATT, CDR2 SNEGSKA, per germline (reference sequence). Trimming left V 4 bases short and J 2 bases short, with 9 bases between. The CDR3 covers 12 residues. The CDR3 nucleotides are TGCAGTGCTACCGGGGTCCCCTACGAGCAGTACTTC. It yields the protein CSATGVPYEQYF.